Listed below are T cell receptor beta chains from one sample, sequenced in a study of T cells in Graves' hyperthyroidism and ophthalmopathy. MiXCR was run by TCRdb on the multiplex PCR reads, yielding one entry per CDR3 protein. The sample has about 640,000 distinct CDR3 sequences; around 21% are singletons. The sample consisted of blood. Source of these receptors: a man aged 30 to 39 with Graves' ophthalmopathy. The CDR3 runs from the conserved cysteine through the conserved F or W. The order of the fields is clone size, D gene, V gene, CDR3 protein. The D gene is left open where the match is weak. Expanded clones get a size class; other rows say once, few or many, or leave the size out.

size: -
D: -
V: TRBV7-8
CDR3: CASRSQGGTGELFF

size: few
D: TRBD1
V: TRBV4-2
CDR3: CASSLWGTGSSGANVLTF

size: -
D: -
V: TRBV6-5
CDR3: CASSYRGTLNIQYF

size: many
D: -
V: TRBV28
CDR3: CASSWAGYEQYF

size: -
D: -
V: TRBV11-2
CDR3: CASSFETANEQFF

size: few
D: TRBD2
V: TRBV6-1
CDR3: CASRTGLAGVDTQYF

size: -
D: TRBD2
V: TRBV5-1
CDR3: CASSLEAGEYNEQFF

size: -
D: -
V: TRBV30
CDR3: CAWSVLGRQGSQPQHF

size: few
D: -
V: TRBV6-1
CDR3: CASSTLQGAPIDTQYF

size: many
D: TRBD2
V: TRBV7-3
CDR3: CASSPKGLAGGYNEQFF

size: -
D: TRBD2
V: TRBV14
CDR3: CASSQLKLAGVYNEQFF

size: once
D: -
V: TRBV10-3
CDR3: CAISEPQDTGELFF

size: many
D: TRBD2
V: TRBV2
CDR3: CASLGLAEPEQFF

size: many
D: -
V: TRBV27
CDR3: CASSPISLFYLNTEAFF

size: -
D: -
V: TRBV28
CDR3: CASSLIAGQTYSNQPQHF

size: -
D: -
V: TRBV28
CDR3: CASNLGGTNNSPLHF

size: -
D: TRBD2
V: TRBV20-1
CDR3: CSARGTRNALGEQYF